A selection of T cell receptor beta chains follows, all from one sample in a study of technical replicates of blood from several donors. The protocol was immunoSEQ multiplex PCR, while the TCRdb copy is restricted to in-frame clones and leaves out a portion. The sample lists about 97,000 clones, 96% occurring once. Input material: T cells isolated from PBMCs. These receptors were obtained from a human donor in good health. The CDR3 runs from the conserved cysteine through the conserved F or W. D genes are given only for firm matches. Clone size appears in some rows only: once, few, many, or a class for an expanded clone.

j_call: TRBJ2-7; clone_size: NA; d_call: NA; v_call: TRBV6-6; cdr3_aa: CASSYTPGDSYEQYF; cdr3_nt: TGTGCCAGCAGTTATACACCAGGGGACTCCTACGAGCAGTACTTC
j_call: TRBJ2-7; clone_size: NA; d_call: NA; v_call: TRBV27; cdr3_aa: CASSLSISGLYEQYF; cdr3_nt: TGTGCCAGCAGTTTATCGATCAGCGGCCTTTACGAGCAGTACTTC
j_call: TRBJ2-7; clone_size: NA; d_call: NA; v_call: TRBV18; cdr3_aa: CASSPRQGPYEQYF; cdr3_nt: TGTGCCAGCTCACCACGCCAGGGCCCCTACGAGCAGTACTTC
j_call: TRBJ1-5; clone_size: NA; d_call: TRBD1; v_call: TRBV6-1; cdr3_aa: CASTWDRVEQPQHF; cdr3_nt: TGTGCCAGCACCTGGGACAGGGTGGAGCAGCCCCAGCATTTT
j_call: TRBJ2-1; clone_size: NA; d_call: TRBD2; v_call: TRBV7-9; cdr3_aa: CAVSGLATNEQFF; cdr3_nt: TGTGCCGTCTCCGGACTAGCGACCAATGAGCAGTTCTTC
j_call: TRBJ1-5; clone_size: NA; d_call: TRBD1; v_call: TRBV15; cdr3_aa: CATSVTGDYQPQHF; cdr3_nt: TGTGCCACCAGCGTGACAGGGGATTATCAGCCCCAGCATTTT
j_call: TRBJ2-1; clone_size: NA; d_call: TRBD1; v_call: TRBV5-6; cdr3_aa: CASSTGTGYNEQFF; cdr3_nt: TGTGCCAGCAGCACCGGGACAGGGTACAATGAGCAGTTCTTC
j_call: TRBJ1-3; clone_size: NA; d_call: NA; v_call: TRBV5-1; cdr3_aa: CASSFVYPRVTPGNTIYF; cdr3_nt: TGCGCCAGCAGCTTTGTGTACCCTCGGGTCACCCCTGGAAACACCATATATTTT
j_call: TRBJ2-1; clone_size: NA; d_call: TRBD2; v_call: TRBV7-3; cdr3_aa: CASSLMARGAGGLNEQFF; cdr3_nt: TGTGCCAGCAGCTTAATGGCCCGGGGTGCGGGAGGGCTAAATGAGCAGTTCTTC
j_call: TRBJ1-4; clone_size: NA; d_call: NA; v_call: TRBV7-9; cdr3_aa: CASSLVGREGNEKLFF; cdr3_nt: TGTGCCAGCAGCTTAGTCGGCAGGGAGGGTAATGAAAAACTGTTTTTT
j_call: TRBJ1-1; clone_size: NA; d_call: NA; v_call: TRBV5-1; cdr3_aa: CASSPRGGENTEAFF; cdr3_nt: TGCGCCAGCAGCCCCCGGGGGGGGGAGAACACTGAAGCTTTCTTT
j_call: TRBJ2-3; clone_size: NA; d_call: TRBD2; v_call: TRBV15; cdr3_aa: CATSRLAGAADTQYF; cdr3_nt: TGTGCCACCAGCCGACTAGCGGGAGCTGCAGATACGCAGTATTTT
j_call: TRBJ2-2; clone_size: NA; d_call: TRBD1; v_call: TRBV10-3; cdr3_aa: CAINGDRANTGELFF; cdr3_nt: TGTGCCATCAACGGGGACAGGGCTAACACCGGGGAGCTGTTTTTT
j_call: TRBJ2-7; clone_size: few; d_call: NA; v_call: TRBV13; cdr3_aa: CASSLDGVTYEQYF; cdr3_nt: TGTGCCAGCAGCTTAGATGGAGTTACCTACGAGCAGTACTTC
j_call: TRBJ2-2; clone_size: NA; d_call: TRBD1; v_call: TRBV6-6; cdr3_aa: CASGYSGGWDTGELFF; cdr3_nt: TGTGCCAGCGGGTACTCAGGGGGCTGGGACACCGGGGAGCTGTTTTTT
j_call: TRBJ2-2; clone_size: NA; d_call: NA; v_call: TRBV4-1; cdr3_aa: CASSLRLVVGELFF; cdr3_nt: TGCGCCAGCAGCCTAAGACTAGTTGTCGGGGAGCTGTTTTTT
j_call: TRBJ2-1; clone_size: NA; d_call: NA; v_call: TRBV28; cdr3_aa: CASTSWTESFNEQFF; cdr3_nt: TGTGCCAGCACCTCATGGACTGAATCCTTCAATGAGCAGTTCTTC
j_call: TRBJ2-7; clone_size: NA; d_call: NA; v_call: TRBV11-2; cdr3_aa: CASSLGTMNYEQYF; cdr3_nt: TGTGCCAGCAGCTTAGGAACTATGAACTACGAGCAGTACTTC
j_call: TRBJ2-5; clone_size: NA; d_call: NA; v_call: TRBV19; cdr3_aa: CASSMGGGAETQYF; cdr3_nt: TGTGCCAGTAGTATGGGCGGTGGGGCCGAGACCCAGTACTTC
j_call: TRBJ1-4; clone_size: once; d_call: TRBD1; v_call: TRBV4-1; cdr3_aa: CASSQDWGQGALNEKLFF; cdr3_nt: TGCGCCAGCAGCCAAGATTGGGGACAGGGGGCTTTAAATGAAAAACTGTTTTTT
j_call: TRBJ2-5; clone_size: NA; d_call: NA; v_call: TRBV28; cdr3_aa: CASIMTAQETQYF; cdr3_nt: TGTGCCAGCATTATGACAGCCCAAGAGACCCAGTACTTC
j_call: TRBJ2-7; clone_size: NA; d_call: NA; v_call: TRBV21-1; cdr3_aa: CASSLFRDRVSILYEQYF; cdr3_nt: TGTGCCAGCAGCCTTTTCCGGGACAGGGTAAGCATCCTCTACGAGCAGTACTTC
j_call: TRBJ2-3; clone_size: NA; d_call: NA; v_call: TRBV7-8; cdr3_aa: CASSLVAGSAGTQYF; cdr3_nt: TGTGCCAGCAGCTTAGTGGCAGGGTCGGCAGGCACGCAGTATTTT
j_call: TRBJ2-3; clone_size: once; d_call: TRBD2; v_call: TRBV15; cdr3_aa: CATSRGKSGSTDTQYF; cdr3_nt: TGTGCCACCAGCAGAGGCAAAAGCGGGAGTACAGATACGCAGTATTTT
j_call: TRBJ2-1; clone_size: NA; d_call: TRBD2; v_call: TRBV19; cdr3_aa: CASSILPTSGKNEQFF; cdr3_nt: TGTGCCAGTAGTATACTCCCGACTAGCGGGAAAAATGAGCAGTTCTTC
j_call: TRBJ2-1; clone_size: NA; d_call: NA; v_call: TRBV6-1; cdr3_aa: CASTGTLLYNEQFF; cdr3_nt: TGTGCCAGCACGGGGACATTACTTTACAATGAGCAGTTCTTC
j_call: TRBJ1-1; clone_size: few; d_call: NA; v_call: TRBV6-5; cdr3_aa: CASRDVRDMNTEAFF; cdr3_nt: TGTGCCAGCAGGGACGTCAGGGATATGAACACTGAAGCTTTCTTT
j_call: TRBJ2-1; clone_size: NA; d_call: NA; v_call: TRBV7-2; cdr3_aa: CASSWSYRVNEQFF; cdr3_nt: TGTGCCAGCAGCTGGAGCTACAGGGTAAATGAGCAGTTCTTC
j_call: TRBJ1-1; clone_size: once; d_call: TRBD1; v_call: TRBV6-6; cdr3_aa: CASSAYRGRFEAFF; cdr3_nt: TGTGCCAGCAGCGCATACAGGGGAAGGTTTGAAGCTTTCTTT
j_call: TRBJ2-1; clone_size: once; d_call: NA; v_call: TRBV6-4; cdr3_aa: CASSDGLPNEQFF; cdr3_nt: TGTGCCAGCAGTGACGGACTTCCCAATGAGCAGTTCTTC
j_call: TRBJ1-5; clone_size: NA; d_call: NA; v_call: TRBV5-1; cdr3_aa: CASSLRGEGNQPQHF; cdr3_nt: TGCGCCAGCAGCTTGCGGGGAGAGGGCAATCAGCCCCAGCATTTT
j_call: TRBJ2-7; clone_size: NA; d_call: TRBD2; v_call: TRBV10-3; cdr3_aa: CAISEGGGAYEQYF; cdr3_nt: TGTGCCATCAGTGAGGGGGGAGGGGCCTACGAGCAGTACTTC
j_call: TRBJ2-7; clone_size: few; d_call: TRBD1; v_call: TRBV4-1; cdr3_aa: CASSQALRGSYEQYF; cdr3_nt: TGCGCCAGCAGCCAAGCCCTCAGGGGGTCCTACGAGCAGTACTTC
j_call: TRBJ2-2; clone_size: NA; d_call: TRBD1; v_call: TRBV25-1; cdr3_aa: CASSEPDRITGELFF; cdr3_nt: TGTGCCAGCAGTGAACCGGACAGGATAACCGGGGAGCTGTTTTTT
j_call: TRBJ2-4; clone_size: NA; d_call: NA; v_call: TRBV11-3; cdr3_aa: CASSPRLDIQYF; cdr3_nt: TGTGCCAGCAGCCCTAGATTGGACATTCAGTACTTC
j_call: TRBJ2-7; clone_size: NA; d_call: NA; v_call: TRBV6-5; cdr3_aa: CASSYVGSSSYEQYF; cdr3_nt: TGTGCCAGCAGTTACGTCGGGAGTAGCTCCTACGAGCAGTACTTC
j_call: TRBJ2-3; clone_size: NA; d_call: NA; v_call: TRBV21-1; cdr3_aa: CATQLMGGDTQYF; cdr3_nt: TGTGCCACCCAGTTAATGGGGGGAGATACGCAGTATTTT
j_call: TRBJ2-3; clone_size: NA; d_call: TRBD2; v_call: TRBV18; cdr3_aa: CASSRLAGGPRDTQYF; cdr3_nt: TGTGCCAGCTCAAGACTAGCGGGAGGGCCCAGGGATACGCAGTATTTT
j_call: TRBJ2-3; clone_size: NA; d_call: TRBD1; v_call: TRBV19; cdr3_aa: CASSTGGRRGTQYF; cdr3_nt: TGTGCCAGTAGTACAGGGGGCCGCCGGGGGACGCAGTATTTT
j_call: TRBJ1-1; clone_size: NA; d_call: TRBD1; v_call: TRBV9; cdr3_aa: CASSASGGLMNTEAFF; cdr3_nt: TGTGCCAGCAGCGCGTCAGGGGGCTTGATGAACACTGAAGCTTTCTTT
j_call: TRBJ2-2; clone_size: NA; d_call: NA; v_call: TRBV2; cdr3_aa: CASSEGHPNTGELFF; cdr3_nt: TGTGCCAGCAGTGAAGGACATCCGAACACCGGGGAGCTGTTTTTT
j_call: TRBJ1-4; clone_size: NA; d_call: NA; v_call: TRBV6-1; cdr3_aa: CASSIQGSMDEKLFF; cdr3_nt: TGTGCCAGCTCGATACAGGGTTCGATGGATGAAAAACTGTTTTTT